The TCR beta chain described here comes from a study of shared clonotypes between healthy human individuals. At the level of the study: CD4 naive and memory got three plates each, CD8 naive two, CD8 memory one. General observations from the study: The four-donor shared clonotypes exceeded non-shared clonotypes in generation probability, with non-shared ones scoring lower. A limitation of the genetic and exposure-history diversity represented arose from few donors.

This CDR3 contains 13 residues. Germline lookup yields CDR1 SGHVS and CDR2 FNYEAQ. On this clone itself: As yet, its antigen is unknown. At one of its ends the junction is not consistent with the germline gene, which may arise from a read error.

Healthy HIV-negative adults with no recent acute infections or vaccinations were recruited as donors. Clones were read by immunoSEQ multiplex PCR, and TCRdb kept only the in-frame ones, dropping some. Among 650,000 to 700,000 clones listed, roughly 87% were seen once. Material for sequencing was memory CD8+ T cells from PBMCs. Subset noted: CD45RO+ cells pooled with CCR7-negative TemRA cells. The sequence was collected from a young man in good health. Some clones in this sample may be carry-over from other donors' samples. The J gene is TRBJ1-4, the V gene TRBV7-6, with D maybe TRBD1 (5 bases). CDR3 sequence: CAGSSRGNEKLFF. The CDR3 nucleotides are TGTGCCGGCAGCTCGAGGGGCAATGAAAAACTGTTTTTT.